The present entry profiles one T cell receptor beta chain with its context. Its antigen is unknown. The record originates from a study of blood T cells in healthy people across ages. Study outcomes and limitations: CMV status of donors was unknown, possibly confounding expanded clonotype changes. Comparison with aged donors showed that long-lived donors had more naive CD4+ cells and higher diversity.

Primers used in a second PCR of about 6 to 11 cycles were a sample-barcoded 5' primer and a J-beta primer mix. TCRdb independently ran MiXCR on the 5' RACE reads; one entry per CDR3 protein. The sample lists approximately 1,700,000 distinct CDR3 sequences; about 39% were seen once. This TCR derives from a human donor in good health. Sequenced sample: blood.

In DNA, the CDR3 is TGCAGTGCTATCCCAAACACTGAAGCTTTCTTT. Translated: CSAIPNTEAFF. The gene calls are TRBV20-1 and TRBJ1-1; D call uncertain. V lost 4 bases and J 2 bases, leaving 5 bases between the germline ends. CDR1 is DFQATT and CDR2 is SNEGSKA in the germline V gene (reference sequence). CDR3 size: 11 residues.